This entry is about one T cell receptor beta chain. The CDR3 runs to 16 residues. The V gene lost 2 bases and the J gene lost 8 bases, with 19 bases spanning the gap. Germline-derived CDR1 and CDR2 are SGHVS and FNYEAQ. For the second PCR, which ran for roughly 6 to 12 cycles, a sample-barcoded 5' primer and a J-beta primer mix were used. Each CDR3 protein gets one entry after TCRdb re-called the 5' RACE reads with MiXCR. The profile shows about 500,000 distinct CDR3 sequences, 24% of them singletons. This sample was taken from a study of blood T cells in healthy people across ages. These data were likewise used in another study, on T cells of mothers and their children.

The sample consisted of blood. This chain joins TRBV7-6 and TRBJ2-4; possibly TRBD1 or TRBD2 for D (5 bases each). This sequence originates from a boy aged 10-17 years in good health. CDR3 in DNA: TGTGCCAGCAGCTTAACGGTGGGGGACCCTTGGGACATTCAGTACTTC. Amino acids: CASSLTVGDPWDIQYF. The full variable domain, its missing parts supplied by reference TRBV7-6 and TRBJ2-4, is GAGVSQSPRYKVTKRGQDVALRCDPISGHVSLYWYRQALGQGPEFLTYFNYEAQQDKSGLPNDRFSAERPEGSISTLTIQRTEQRDSAMYRCASSLTVGDPWDIQYFGAGTRLSVL.